This T cell receptor (beta chain) is drawn from a study of cytomegalovirus exposure and HLA in healthy donors. Researchers ran the PCR with 60 Vbeta and 13 Jbeta primers. The table came from immunoSEQ multiplex PCR; TCRdb's copy has only in-frame clones and leaves some out. The profile shows about 110,000 clones, 60% to 75% of them singletons. Study-wide results and caveats: Donor immune exposure was known only as CMV serostatus.

Remarks on this clone: Its antigen is still unknown.

At collection, donors were nominally healthy, but unrecorded immune exposures were probable. Sequenced sample: PBMCs. The source of this sequence is a man aged 35-49 years in good health and CMV-seropositive.

The CDR3 DNA reads as TGCAGTGCCGACAGTCACACTGAAGCTTTCTTT. Translated: CSADSHTEAFF. The J gene is TRBJ1-1, the V gene TRBV20-1, with D perhaps TRBD1 (5 bases). V was clipped by 6 bases and J by 3 bases, with 8 bases between them. The CDR3 loop spans 11 amino acids. Looked up from germline, CDR1 is DFQATT and CDR2 is SNEGSKA (reference sequence).